Below are 17 T cell receptor beta chains sequenced from a single sample in a study of cytomegalovirus exposure and HLA in healthy donors. With 60 Vbeta and 13 Jbeta primers, the PCR was carried out. Here immunoSEQ multiplex PCR was the method, and the copy in TCRdb shows in-frame clones only, minus some. The sample holds approximately 130,000 clones, over 70% seen once. Sequences were obtained from PBMCs. All receptors derive from a middle-aged woman in good health and CMV-seronegative.

This chain joins TRBV9 and TRBJ2-3, with 12 bases that match TRBD2. The CDR3 loop spans 18 amino acids. The germline gives CDR1 SGDLS, CDR2 YYNGEE. V lost 4 bases, J lost 4 bases, and 13 bases stayed unmatched. CDR3 in DNA: TGTGCCAGCAGCACACGCCCCTCGACTAGCGGGAGAGCAGATACGCAGTATTTT. Its translation: CASSTRPSTSGRADTQYF.

This chain uses TRBV15 with TRBJ2-7, with 8 bases fitting TRBD1. CDR1 and CDR2 (germline): LNHNV, YYDKDF (reference sequence). CDR3 length equals 15 residues. Trimming cost V 2 bases and J 5 bases; bases outside gene matches: 8. The CDR3 spells CATSRNRGLIHEQYF. In DNA form, the CDR3 reads TGTGCCACCAGCAGAAACAGGGGGTTGATCCACGAGCAGTACTTC.

This clone has just one count. This chain joins TRBV5-6 and TRBJ2-7; D ambiguous. Germline-derived CDR1 and CDR2 are SGHDT and YYEEEE. This CDR3 spans 14 amino acids. The germline V and J ends were trimmed by 2 bases and 3 bases, with 12 bases remaining between them. Here the CDR3 reads CASSFRIFSYEQYF. The DNA of the CDR3 is TGTGCCAGCAGCTTCCGAATCTTCAGCTACGAGCAGTACTTC. Using reference TRBV5-6 and TRBJ2-7 for the parts outside the CDR3, the full variable domain is DAGVTQSPTHLIKTRGQQVTLRCSPKSGHDTVSWYQQALGQGPQFIFQYYEEEERQRGNFPDRFSGHQFPNYSSELNVNALLLGDSALYLCASSFRIFSYEQYFGPGTRLTVT.

CDR3 nucleotides: TGTGCCAGCAGTGAAAACAGGTCACCCCTCCACTTT. It codes for CASSENRSPLHF. The genes are TRBV2 and TRBJ1-6, with D maybe TRBD1 (5 bases). Trimming took 2 bases from V and 10 from J, leaving 6 bases between them. Germline V gives CDR1 SNHLY, CDR2 FYNNEI. This CDR3 spans 12 amino acids.

The J gene is TRBJ1-2, the V gene TRBV5-1; 7 bases match TRBD1. CDR3 length: 15 residues. CDR1 is SGHRS and CDR2 is YFSETQ in the germline V gene. J was trimmed by 6 bases and V by 0 bases; bases with no gene match: 8. CDR3 nucleotides: TGCGCCAGCAGCTTGGGGGGACAGCGCGCCGATGGCTACACCTTC. Encoded protein: CASSLGGQRADGYTF.

V is TRBV10-3 and J is TRBJ2-3; 13 nucleotides line up with TRBD2. The CDR3 is made up of 15 amino acids. CDR1 is ENHRY, CDR2 SYGVKD, per germline. The junction had 7 bases not matched to a gene; V was cut back by 10 bases and J by 3 bases. The CDR3 sequence: CATGLAGEGTDTQYF. In nucleotides, the CDR3 is TGTGCCACCGGACTAGCGGGGGAGGGTACAGATACGCAGTATTTT.

V usage is TRBV7-2 and J usage is TRBJ2-7, with D perhaps TRBD1 (5 bases). Germline lookup yields CDR1 SGHTA and CDR2 FQGNSA. The CDR3 sequence is 14 residues long. The ends were cut back, 6 bases at V and 1 base at J, with 13 bases in the middle. This CDR3 reads CASSKTAVSYEQYF. The CDR3 DNA reads TGTGCCAGCAGTAAGACAGCCGTTTCCTACGAGCAGTACTTC.

The V and J genes are TRBV4-3 and TRBJ2-7, with 12 bases aligning to TRBD2. V trimming: 3 bases; J trimming: 5 bases; junction bases outside the gene matches: 5. Germline V gene data show CDR1 as LGHNA and CDR2 as YSLEER. The CDR3 runs to 15 residues. The DNA for the CDR3 is TGCGCCAGCAGCCAGACCCTAGCGGGAGGGGACGAGCAGTACTTC. The encoded protein is CASSQTLAGGDEQYF.

V is TRBV5-1 and J is TRBJ2-3; possibly TRBD1 for D (6 bases). This CDR3 comprises 16 residues. The germline V gene has CDR1 SGHRS and CDR2 YFSETQ. V was shortened by 0 bases and J by 5 bases, with 16 bases between the two germline ends. The CDR3 DNA reads TGCGCCAGCAGCTTGGTGGGACATCCCCCAGAAGATACGCAGTATTTT. Amino acid sequence: CASSLVGHPPEDTQYF.

The chain combines TRBV12-5 with TRBJ1-5; a possible D gene is TRBD1 (6 bases). The CDR3 extends over 14 amino acids. The ends were cut back, 8 bases at V and 5 bases at J, with 16 bases in the middle. The germline gives CDR1 LGHNT, CDR2 FRNRAP. The CDR3 protein is CASSGVAVYQPQHF. The CDR3 region has the DNA TGTGCTAGTTCAGGGGTGGCTGTCTATCAGCCCCAGCATTTT.

V is TRBV7-2 and J is TRBJ1-3; D gene ambiguous. This CDR3 contains 17 residues. V gave up 0 bases and J gave up 0 bases, with 12 bases separating them. Germline V CDR1 and CDR2: SGHTA, FQGNSA. The CDR3 DNA reads TGTGCCAGCAGCTTAGCCCAGACACAGATCTCTGGAAACACCATATATTTT. Its translation: CASSLAQTQISGNTIYF.

This chain uses TRBV6-5 with TRBJ2-4, with D uncertain. Per the germline V gene, CDR1 is MNHEY and CDR2 is SVGAGI. Trimming took 0 bases from V and 5 from J, leaving 8 bases between them. CDR3 size: 14 residues. The CDR3, as DNA: TGTGCCAGCAGTTACTCGGGCCCTCAAAACATTCAGTACTTC. This encodes CASSYSGPQNIQYF.

The chain carries TRBV11-2 and TRBJ2-7, with 7 bases identical to TRBD2. The CDR3 length is 11 residues. The germline CDR1 and CDR2 sequences are SGHAT and FQNNGV. The V and J ends lost 5 bases and 7 bases, in that order; junction bases with no gene match: 2. CDR3 in amino acids: CASSPGGEQYF. CDR3 DNA sequence: TGTGCCAGCAGCCCCGGGGGGGAGCAGTACTTC.

As to this clone: One end of the junction fails to match germline, which may point to a read error. The rearrangement links TRBV18 to TRBJ1-5, with D unclear. The germline V gene has CDR1 KGHSH and CDR2 LQKENI. This CDR3 has 15 amino acids. DNA of the CDR3: TGTGCCAGCCCACCTGTGGCGGATAGCAATCAGCCCCAGCATTTT. Translating gives CASPPVADSNQPQHF.

A few counts support this clone. The sample contains more than one DNA sequence encoding this CDR3. The rearrangement joins TRBV7-2 to TRBJ1-1; 8 bases map to TRBD1. V was clipped by 5 bases and J by 1 base; unmatched bases: 3. CDR3 size: 14 residues. Germline CDR1 is SGHTA and CDR2 is FQGNSA. The CDR3 coding sequence is TGTGCCAGCAGCCCTGGACAGGGGAACACTGAAGCTTTCTTT. It specifies CASSPGQGNTEAFF.

This chain uses TRBV6-6 with TRBJ2-1; D may be TRBD2 (6 bases). Trimming pared 11 bases from V and 4 bases from J, leaving 15 bases between. This CDR3 comprises 13 residues. The germline CDR1 and CDR2 sequences are MNHNY and SVGAGI (reference sequence). Here the CDR3 reads CAGSRERYNEQFF. The CDR3 DNA is TGTGCCGGCTCCCGGGAGCGGTACAATGAGCAGTTCTTC.

V is TRBV4-3 and J is TRBJ1-5, with D perhaps matching TRBD1 (5 bases). Germline assignment: CDR1 LGHNA and CDR2 YSLEER. The CDR3 length is 15 residues. Trimming pared 0 bases from V and 3 bases from J, leaving 9 bases between. The CDR3 coding sequence is TGCGCCAGCAGCCAAGATGCCAGGGACAATCAGCCCCAGCATTTT. Translating it yields CASSQDARDNQPQHF.